This T cell receptor beta chain was documented in a study of CD8 T cells in Susac syndrome. An input of about 0.5 to 1 ug of RNA was subjected to reverse transcription using random hexamers. Amplification of TCR beta CDR3 was carried out by immunoSEQ multiplex PCR, which covered 54 Vbeta and 13 Jbeta segments. Using its own MiXCR run on the immunoSEQ multiplex PCR reads, TCRdb lists one record per CDR3 protein. The sample consists of approximately 190,000 distinct CDR3 sequences, 95% of them appearing once. Sequenced input: CD8+ T cells from PBMCs. The receptor was derived from a human donor with Susac syndrome.

CDR3 residues: CASSLGGLAGGNEQYF. CDR3 DNA: TGTGCCAGCAGCTTAGGAGGACTAGCGGGGGGGAACGAGCAGTACTTC. The rearrangement joins TRBV13 to TRBJ2-7; 15 bases are a match to TRBD2. V dropped 0 bases and J dropped 5; count of bases not matched to a gene: 2. This CDR3 comprises 16 residues. The germline V gene has CDR1 PRHDT and CDR2 FYEKMQ (reference sequence). The full variable domain, completed using reference TRBV13 and TRBJ2-7, is AAGVIQSPRHLIKEKRETATLKCYPIPRHDTVYWYQQGPGQDPQFLISFYEKMQSDKGSIPDRFSAQQFSDYHSELNMSSLELGDSALYFCASSLGGLAGGNEQYFGPGTRLTVT.